This T cell receptor beta chain is from a study of blood T cell repertoires in COVID-19. Overall study context: Sites in the United States, Italy and Spain provided acute and convalescent COVID-19 samples.

Exposed participants came across a COVID-19 case within 2 weeks before study entry. The V gene's germline CDR1 is SGHVS and CDR2 FQNEAQ. This CDR3 comprises 15 residues. Between the trimmed V and J ends, which lost 1 base and 2 bases, there was a span of 11 bases. Here immunoSEQ multiplex PCR was the method, and the copy in TCRdb shows in-frame clones only, minus some. The data show around 250,000 clones, 80% to 90% seen once. The chain is built from TRBV7-8 and TRBJ1-1; D is ambiguous. The sequence came from a woman aged 40 to 50 who had been exposed to COVID-19. Input material: PBMCs or T cells enriched from blood (not recorded which). CDR3 sequence (DNA): TGTGCCAGCAGCTTAGATCGGTTAGTTAACACTGAAGCTTTCTTT. It encodes CASSLDRLVNTEAFF.